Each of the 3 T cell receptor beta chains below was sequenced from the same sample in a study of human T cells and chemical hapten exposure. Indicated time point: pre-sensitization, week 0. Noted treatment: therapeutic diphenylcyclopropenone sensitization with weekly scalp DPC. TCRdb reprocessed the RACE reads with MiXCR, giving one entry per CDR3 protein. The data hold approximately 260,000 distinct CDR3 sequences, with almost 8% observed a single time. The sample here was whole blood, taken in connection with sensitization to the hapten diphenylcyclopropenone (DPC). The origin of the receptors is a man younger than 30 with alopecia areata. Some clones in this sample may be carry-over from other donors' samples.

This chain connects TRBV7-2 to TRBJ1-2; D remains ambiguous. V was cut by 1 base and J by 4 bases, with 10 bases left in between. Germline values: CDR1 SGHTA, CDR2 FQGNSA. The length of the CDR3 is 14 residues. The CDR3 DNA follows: TGTGCCAGCAGCTTAGGACCCACTGGCTATGGCTACACCTTC. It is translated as CASSLGPTGYGYTF.

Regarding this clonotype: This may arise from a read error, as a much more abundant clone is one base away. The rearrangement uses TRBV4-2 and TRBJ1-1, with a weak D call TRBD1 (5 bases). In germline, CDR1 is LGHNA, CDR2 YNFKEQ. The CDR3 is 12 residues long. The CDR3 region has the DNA TGTGACAGCAGCCAAGATGACGGGGGGACTTTCTTT. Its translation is CDSSQDDGGTFF.

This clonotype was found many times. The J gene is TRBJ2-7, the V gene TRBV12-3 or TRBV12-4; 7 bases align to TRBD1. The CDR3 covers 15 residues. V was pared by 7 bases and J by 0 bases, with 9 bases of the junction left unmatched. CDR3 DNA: TGTGCCAGCAACCCAGGACAGGATTACTCCTACGAGCAGTACTTC. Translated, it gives CASNPGQDYSYEQYF.